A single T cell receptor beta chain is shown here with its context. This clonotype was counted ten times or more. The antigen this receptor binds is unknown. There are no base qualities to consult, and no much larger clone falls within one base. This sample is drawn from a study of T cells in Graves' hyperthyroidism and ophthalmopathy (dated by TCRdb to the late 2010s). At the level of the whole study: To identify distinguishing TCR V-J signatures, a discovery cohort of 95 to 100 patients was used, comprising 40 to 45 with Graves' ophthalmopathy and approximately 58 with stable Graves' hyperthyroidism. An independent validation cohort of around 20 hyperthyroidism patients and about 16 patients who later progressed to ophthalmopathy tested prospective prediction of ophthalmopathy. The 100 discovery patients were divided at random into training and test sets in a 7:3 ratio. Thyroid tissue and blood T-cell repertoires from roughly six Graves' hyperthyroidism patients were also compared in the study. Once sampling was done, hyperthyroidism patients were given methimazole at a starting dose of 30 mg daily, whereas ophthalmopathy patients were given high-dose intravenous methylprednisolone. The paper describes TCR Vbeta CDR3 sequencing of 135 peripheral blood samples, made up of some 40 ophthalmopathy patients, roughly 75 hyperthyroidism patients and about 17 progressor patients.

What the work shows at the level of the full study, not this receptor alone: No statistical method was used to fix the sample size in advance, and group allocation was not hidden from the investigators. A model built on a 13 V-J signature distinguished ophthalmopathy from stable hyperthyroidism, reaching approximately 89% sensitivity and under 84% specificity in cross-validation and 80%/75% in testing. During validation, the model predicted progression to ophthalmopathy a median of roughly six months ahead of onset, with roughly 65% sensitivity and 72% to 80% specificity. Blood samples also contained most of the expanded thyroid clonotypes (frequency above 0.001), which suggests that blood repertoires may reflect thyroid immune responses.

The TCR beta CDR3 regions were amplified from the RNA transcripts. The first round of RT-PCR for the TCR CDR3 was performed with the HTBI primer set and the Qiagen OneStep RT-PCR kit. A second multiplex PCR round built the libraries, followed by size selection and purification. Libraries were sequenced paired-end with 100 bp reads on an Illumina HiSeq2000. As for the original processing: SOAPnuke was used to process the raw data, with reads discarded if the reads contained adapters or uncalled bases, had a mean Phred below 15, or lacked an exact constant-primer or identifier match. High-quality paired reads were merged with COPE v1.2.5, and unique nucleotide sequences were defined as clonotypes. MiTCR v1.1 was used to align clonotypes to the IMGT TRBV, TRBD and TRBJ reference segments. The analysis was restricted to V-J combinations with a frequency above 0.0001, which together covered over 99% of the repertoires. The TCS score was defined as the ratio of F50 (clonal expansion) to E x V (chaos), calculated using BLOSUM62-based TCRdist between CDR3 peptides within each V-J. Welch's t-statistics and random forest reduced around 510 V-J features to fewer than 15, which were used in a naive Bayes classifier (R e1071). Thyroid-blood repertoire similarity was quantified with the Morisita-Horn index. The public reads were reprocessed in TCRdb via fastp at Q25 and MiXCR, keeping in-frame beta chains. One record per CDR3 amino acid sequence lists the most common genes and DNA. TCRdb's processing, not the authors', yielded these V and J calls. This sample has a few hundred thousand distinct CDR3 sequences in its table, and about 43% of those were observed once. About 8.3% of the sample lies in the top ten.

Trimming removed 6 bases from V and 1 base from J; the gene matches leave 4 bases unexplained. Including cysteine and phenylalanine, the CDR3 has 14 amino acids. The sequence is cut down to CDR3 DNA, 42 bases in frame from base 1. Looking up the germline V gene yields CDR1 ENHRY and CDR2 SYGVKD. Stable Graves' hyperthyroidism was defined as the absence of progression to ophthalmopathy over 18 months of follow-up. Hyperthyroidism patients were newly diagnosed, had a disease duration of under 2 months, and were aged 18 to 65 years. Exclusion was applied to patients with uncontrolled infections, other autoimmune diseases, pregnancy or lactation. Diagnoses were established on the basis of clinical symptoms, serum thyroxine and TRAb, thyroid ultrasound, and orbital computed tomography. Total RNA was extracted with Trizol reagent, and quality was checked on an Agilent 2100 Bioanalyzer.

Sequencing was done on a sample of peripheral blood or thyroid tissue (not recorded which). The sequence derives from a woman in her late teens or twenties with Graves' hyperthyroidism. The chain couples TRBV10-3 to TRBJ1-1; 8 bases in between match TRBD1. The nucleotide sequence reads TGTGCCATCAGACCTGGGACAGGGAACACTGAAGCTTTCTTT. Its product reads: CAIRPGTGNTEAFF.